One sample yielded the 9 T cell receptor beta chains listed below, sequenced in a study of blood T cell repertoires in COVID-19. The method was immunoSEQ multiplex PCR; TCRdb's version includes in-frame clones alone and lacks a portion of them. The sample includes roughly 40,000 clones, roughly nine tenths of them seen just once. Input material: peripheral blood. Every receptor here comes from a human donor in a cohort sampled during active COVID-19.

This clone came up a few times. The V and J genes are TRBV6-5 and TRBJ2-7, with 9 bases aligning to TRBD2. The CDR3 is 15 residues long. Germline CDR1 MNHEY, CDR2 SVGAGI. The V gene end was trimmed by 3 bases and the J gene end by 7 bases; junction bases not matched to a gene: 10. CDR3 protein: CASSYRLAGIWEQYF. CDR3 DNA sequence: TGTGCCAGCAGTTATAGGCTAGCGGGGATCTGGGAGCAGTACTTC.

The chain has TRBV6-6 and TRBJ2-2, with 10 bases lining up with TRBD2. CDR3 length: 17 amino acids. V lost 5 bases, J lost 4 bases, and 10 bases stayed unmatched. Germline V gives CDR1 MNHNY, CDR2 SVGAGI (reference sequence). The DNA for the CDR3 is TGTGCCAGCAGTCCGGTGGGGGCTAGCGGGGGCACCGGGGAGCTGTTTTTT. Protein: CASSPVGASGGTGELFF.

This clone was seen a single time. The chain uses TRBV11-2 and TRBJ2-1; D possibly corresponds to TRBD1 (6 bases). From germline, CDR1 is SGHAT and CDR2 FQNNGV. The CDR3 covers 15 residues. V lost 5 bases to trimming and J lost 4 bases, with 15 bases between them. As DNA, the CDR3 is TGTGCCAGCAGCCTCGGACAGTGGGGGTACAATGAGCAGTTCTTC. Protein: CASSLGQWGYNEQFF.

This rearrangement joins TRBV5-4 to TRBJ2-3, with 7 positions matching TRBD1. Germline V gene data show CDR1 as SGHNT and CDR2 as YYREEE (reference sequence). The CDR3 covers 15 residues. V was clipped by 3 bases and J by 5 bases; unmatched bases: 9. The CDR3 DNA reads as TGTGCCAGCAGCTACCCGGGACAGACCTTAGATACGCAGTATTTT. This codes for CASSYPGQTLDTQYF.

This clone was seen just once. This chain uses TRBV18 with TRBJ2-7; 8 nucleotides match TRBD1. The CDR3 loop spans 13 amino acids. J was trimmed by 6 bases and V by 2 bases; bases with no gene match: 3. CDR1 and CDR2 from the germline V gene are KGHSH and LQKENI. The CDR3 region is CASSPAQGGEQYF. The CDR3 DNA follows: TGTGCCAGCTCACCAGCACAGGGGGGCGAGCAGTACTTC.

This clone was detected only once. The V gene is TRBV3-1 (or the pseudogene TRBV3-2), the J gene TRBJ2-7; TRBD1 matches 9 bases. Germline V gives CDR1 LGHDT, CDR2 YNNKEL (reference sequence). The V and J ends lost 0 bases and 5 bases, in that order; junction bases with no gene match: 2. This CDR3 region has 14 residues. As DNA, the CDR3 is TGTGCCAGCAGCCAAGAACAGGGGGCCCACGAGCAGTACTTC. Its translation: CASSQEQGAHEQYF.

The V gene is TRBV3-1 (or the pseudogene TRBV3-2), the J gene TRBJ2-5; 7 nucleotides agree with TRBD2. V shed 2 bases and J 3 bases; nucleotides not matched to a gene: 3. The CDR3 contains 14 residues. Germline V CDR1 and CDR2: LGHDT, YNNKEL (reference sequence). The CDR3 reads CASSQSLAEETQYF. Here the CDR3 DNA reads TGTGCCAGCAGCCAAAGCCTAGCGGAAGAGACCCAGTACTTC.

J is TRBJ1-1 and V is TRBV6-6; D is perhaps TRBD1 (6 bases). This CDR3 has 14 amino acids. Trimming took 7 bases from V and 0 from J, leaving 12 bases between them. The V gene's germline CDR1 is MNHNY and CDR2 SVGAGI (reference sequence). The CDR3 nucleotides are TGTGCCAGCAATCCACAGGGATTGAACACTGAAGCTTTCTTT. Translation gives CASNPQGLNTEAFF.

This chain joins TRBV19 and TRBJ2-7, with 8 bases fitting TRBD1. V gave up 3 bases and J gave up 3 bases; unmatched junction bases: 4. The V gene's germline CDR1 is LNHDA and CDR2 SQIVND (reference sequence). The CDR3 is made up of 14 amino acids. The CDR3 DNA follows: TGTGCCAGTAGTATGCCAGGGGGCTTCTACGAGCAGTACTTC. Its translation is CASSMPGGFYEQYF.